This T cell receptor (beta chain) was found in a study of T cell repertoires in cytomegalovirus infection. In the study overall: Well-studied HLA-B-restricted CMV epitopes were used in the study alongside recently identified HLA-C-restricted ones. Based on public TCR beta signatures, there were indications of CMV infection and of a matching HLA type.

From germline, CDR1 is MDHEN and CDR2 SYDVKM. The CDR3 runs 13 residues. V dropped 6 bases and J dropped 9; count of bases not matched to a gene: 3. On this clonotype itself: As yet, its antigen is unknown.

Each CDR3 protein gets one entry after TCRdb re-called the reads with MiXCR. The sample yields some 350,000 distinct CDR3 sequences, under 35% seen once. Study-level results: Ex vivo, HLA-C-restricted CMV-specific TCR beta clonotypes prevailed over the rest of the response. Individuals carrying CMV plus the relevant HLA were identified by cumulative frequency of public TCR beta families.

This chain uses TRBV28 with TRBJ1-6; TRBD1 aligns across 9 bases. The sequenced sample was cultured PBMCs, obtained from culture after CMV antigen stimulation. The TCR sequence derives from a human donor in good health (CMV status not recorded). Some clones in this sample may be carry-over from other donors' samples. The CDR3 DNA reads TGTGCCAGCAGACAGGGGGCTAGTTCACCCCTCCACTTT. Its protein is CASRQGASSPLHF.